These 4 T cell receptor beta chains came from one sample sequenced in a study of blood T cells in healthy people across ages. The second PCR ran about 6 to 11 cycles with a sample-barcoded 5' primer and J-beta primers. MiXCR was run by TCRdb on the 5' RACE reads, yielding one entry per CDR3 protein. In the table there are around 600,000 distinct CDR3 sequences, around 48% of which are singletons. Sequencing input: blood. All receptors derive from a man at least 80 years old in good health.

The V call is TRBV12-3 or TRBV12-4, the J call TRBJ2-7, with D hard to call. The CDR3 has 13 amino acids. The V end lost 5 bases, the J end lost 6 bases, and 14 bases lay between the germline ends. The CDR3 bases are TGTGCCAGCAGTCCCCAGTTGGCTTGCGAGCAGTACTTC. This codes for CASSPQLACEQYF.

In the case of this clonotype: A clone one base away is much larger, so this may be a read error. This chain uses TRBV6-5 with TRBJ2-3; TRBD2 might be the D (7 bases). The CDR3 is 15 residues long. CDR1 and CDR2 (germline): MNHEY, SVGAGI. CDR3 loop: CASRLGGSGAETQYF. The CDR3 coding sequence is TGTGCCAGCAGGCTCGGGGGCAGCGGGGCAGAGACGCAGTATTTT.

The chain recombines TRBV7-2 with TRBJ1-6, with D perhaps TRBD1 (5 bases). Trimming left V 5 bases short and J 0 bases short, with 8 bases between. The CDR3 is made up of 15 amino acids. CDR1 and CDR2 (germline): SGHTA, FQGNSA. CDR3 bases: TGTGCCAGCAGCCGCGACAGCTCCTATAATTCACCCCTCCACTTT. Protein product: CASSRDSSYNSPLHF. Full variable domain (missing parts from reference TRBV7-2 and TRBJ1-6): GAGVSQSPSNKVTEKGKDVELRCDPISGHTALYWYRQSLGQGLEFLIYFQGNSAPDKSGLPSDRFSAERTGGSVSTLTIQRTQQEDSAVYLCASSRDSSYNSPLHFGNGTRLTVT.

The rearrangement uses TRBV7-2 and TRBJ2-1; 7 nucleotides line up with TRBD2. CDR1 and CDR2 from the germline V gene are SGHTA and FQGNSA. The CDR3 is 14 amino acids. J lost 4 bases, V lost 4 bases, and 4 bases had no gene match. The CDR3 region has the DNA TGTGCCAGCAGCTACCAGCGGGGATACAATGAGCAGTTCTTC. Its translation is CASSYQRGYNEQFF.